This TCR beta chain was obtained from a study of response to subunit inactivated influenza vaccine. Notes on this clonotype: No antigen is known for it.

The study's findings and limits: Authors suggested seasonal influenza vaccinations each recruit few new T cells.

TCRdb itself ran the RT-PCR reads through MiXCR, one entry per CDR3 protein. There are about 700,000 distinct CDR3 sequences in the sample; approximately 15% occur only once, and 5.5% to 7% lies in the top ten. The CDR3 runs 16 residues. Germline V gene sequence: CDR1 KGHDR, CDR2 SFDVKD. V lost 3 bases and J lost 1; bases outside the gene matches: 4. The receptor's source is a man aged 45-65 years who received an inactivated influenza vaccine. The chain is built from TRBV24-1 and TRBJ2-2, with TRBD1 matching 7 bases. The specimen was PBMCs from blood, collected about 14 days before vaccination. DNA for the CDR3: TGTGCCACCAGTGATCCCCGGACAGGGAACACCGGGGAGCTGTTTTTT. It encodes CATSDPRTGNTGELFF.